This T cell receptor beta chain was captured in a study of blood T cell repertoires in COVID-19. In the study overall: PBMCs, B-cell-depleted T cells, or T cells provided the cDNA or gDNA that made up the material.

Participants reported their clinical history, and cohort assignment relied on those reports. All exposed participants met a person with COVID-19 within 2 weeks before entering the study. Study processing details: Using reference gene primer amplification, nucleated cell counts were estimated. The table came from immunoSEQ multiplex PCR; TCRdb's copy has only in-frame clones and leaves some out. D and trimming come from the DNA, and the V and J calls and clone size come from that table. The table lists some 290,000 clones, 90% of them singletons. Germline assignment: CDR1 SGHRS and CDR2 YFSETQ. Trimming removed 4 bases from V and 2 bases from J; junction bases left unmatched: 5. CDR3 length: 15 amino acids.

This receptor was obtained from a young woman who had been exposed to COVID-19. The rearrangement uses TRBV5-1 and TRBJ2-3; TRBD2 matches 9 bases. Sequenced: PBMCs or T cells enriched from blood (not recorded which). Written as DNA, the CDR3 is TGCGCCAGCAGCCCTAGGACTAGCGCCACAGATACGCAGTATTTT. This sequence encodes CASSPRTSATDTQYF. Full variable domain (outside the CDR3, taken from reference TRBV5-1 and TRBJ2-3): KAGVTQTPRYLIKTRGQQVTLSCSPISGHRSVSWYQQTPGQGLQFLFEYFSETQRNKGNFPGRFSGRQFSNSRSEMNVSTLELGDSALYLCASSPRTSATDTQYFGPGTRLTVL.